The T cell receptor (beta chain) under discussion was sequenced for a study of blood T cells in healthy people across ages. The study, taken as a whole, reports: Across the age range, TCR beta diversity per million T cells fell in a roughly linear way. Unsorted PBMC input precluded a conclusive naive versus antigen-experienced comparison.

This clonotype came up once. What it recognizes is unknown. The authors ran a second PCR of roughly 6 to 12 cycles using a sample-barcoded 5' primer and a J-beta primer mix. TCRdb ran MiXCR on the 5' RACE reads and lists one entry per CDR3 protein. The sample holds 1.5 million to 1.8 million distinct CDR3 sequences, about 42% seen once. The CDR3 is 15 amino acids. Germline V gene lookup returns CDR1 SGDLS and CDR2 YYNGEE. Germline trimming cut 5 bases from V and 11 bases from J; bases unmatched to any gene: 18. The donors, healthy Caucasians from Russia, were aged 6 to 90. What was sequenced was blood. The V call is TRBV9, the J call TRBJ2-5; the match to TRBD2 covers 7 bases. This sequence originates from a woman in her late teens or twenties in good health. CDR3 residues: CASRSGDLSYNEQYF. CDR3 sequence (DNA): TGTGCCAGCAGGAGCGGGGACCTCTCCTACAATGAGCAGTACTTC.